What follows are 12 T cell receptor beta chains derived from one specimen sequenced in a study of cytomegalovirus exposure and HLA in healthy donors (dated by TCRdb to 2017 to 2019). Libraries were made using the immunoSEQ multiplex PCR assay. For the multiplex PCR, a mixture combining 60 forward primers for TCR Vbeta segments and 13 reverse primers for TCR Jbeta segments was used. TCRdb carries this immuneACCESS record with in-frame sequences only. Its versions omit some clonotypes, under half of them owing to an unresolved V gene in the studies checked, with the rest unexplained. The sample contains some 150,000 clones, almost 85% of them found a single time. The ten largest clones take up about 1.5% of the sample. The material sequenced was PBMCs. The origin of the receptors is a man younger than 40 in good health and CMV-seropositive.

This clone was found once. The gene calls are TRBV28 and TRBJ2-7, with 8 bases fitting TRBD2. Germline V CDR1 and CDR2: MDHEN, SYDVKM. The CDR3 has 13 amino acids. With V trimmed by 6 bases and J by 6 bases, 7 bases remained unmatched. The CDR3 sequence is CASSYGTRGEQYF. CDR3 bases: TGTGCCAGCAGCTATGGGACTAGGGGCGAGCAGTACTTC.

CDR3 region: CASSRTGTFFGRDEQYF. CDR3 nucleotides: TGTGCCAGCAGTAGGACCGGGACCTTTTTTGGGAGGGACGAGCAGTACTTC. J is TRBJ2-7 and V is TRBV4-2; 7 bases are shared with TRBD2. V trimming: 6 bases; J trimming: 5 bases; junction bases outside the gene matches: 19. The CDR3 contains 17 residues. CDR1 LGHNA and CDR2 YNFKEQ come from the germline V gene.

The rearrangement uses TRBV6-5 and TRBJ2-5; 10 positions match TRBD1. The CDR3 is made up of 16 amino acids. Germline V CDR1 and CDR2: MNHEY, SVGAGI. The V and J ends lost 4 bases and 5 bases, in that order; junction bases with no gene match: 10. The CDR3 sequence: CASSSPGQGILETQYF. DNA for the CDR3: TGTGCCAGCAGTTCCCCGGGACAGGGGATCCTGGAGACCCAGTACTTC.

CDR3 DNA: TGTGCCAGCAGCAAAGCGCAGGGGGCCTACAATGAGCAGTTCTTC. As protein: CASSKAQGAYNEQFF. The genes are TRBV21-1 and TRBJ2-1; TRBD1, the table's D call, lacks a check against the DNA. TRBV21-1 is classified as a pseudogene. The CDR3 spans 15 residues.

CDR3 loop: CASNPGQGLLGSGNTIYF. The CDR3 nucleotides are TGCGCCAGCAATCCGGGACAGGGGCTACTGGGCTCTGGAAACACCATATATTTT. This chain uses TRBV5-1 with TRBJ1-3; the match to TRBD1 covers 10 bases. J was trimmed by 0 bases and V by 6 bases; bases with no gene match: 12. Germline CDR1 and CDR2: SGHRS and YFSETQ. This CDR3 is built from 18 residues.

The V and J genes are TRBV28 and TRBJ1-2; 7 bases are shared with TRBD1. The germline CDR1 and CDR2 sequences are MDHEN and SYDVKM. This CDR3 is 15 amino acids long. V shed 5 bases and J 6 bases; nucleotides not matched to a gene: 12. CDR3 residues: CASSITGVGLDGYTF. The CDR3 bases are TGTGCCAGCAGTATAACAGGGGTCGGGTTGGATGGCTACACCTTC.

V gene TRBV5-4 combines with J gene TRBJ1-3; TRBD1 agrees at 9 bases. The germline CDR1 and CDR2 sequences are SGHNT and YYREEE (reference sequence). The CDR3 sequence is 16 residues long. V shed 2 bases, J shed 2 bases, and the junction held 5 bases outside the gene matches. The CDR3 bases are TGTGCCAGCAGCTTACCCCGGACAGGGGCTGGAAACACCATATATTTT. It specifies CASSLPRTGAGNTIYF.

The chain joins TRBV7-3 to TRBJ2-5, with 7 nucleotides matching TRBD2. Germline V gene data show CDR1 as SGHTA and CDR2 as FQGTGA. The CDR3 totals 13 residues. J lost 3 bases, V lost 5 bases, and 3 bases had no gene match. DNA for the CDR3: TGTGCCAGCAGCCAAGGACTAGAAGAGACCCAGTACTTC. Translating it yields CASSQGLEETQYF.

This chain uses TRBV7-2 with TRBJ2-3, with TRBD2 matching 14 bases. This CDR3 comprises 21 residues. CDR1 is SGHTA and CDR2 is FQGNSA in the germline V gene. V shed 0 bases, J shed 3 bases, and the junction held 14 bases outside the gene matches. This CDR3 is CASSLAGLAGVTTHGTDTQYF. In DNA form, the CDR3 reads TGTGCCAGCAGCTTAGCGGGACTAGCGGGAGTAACCACACACGGAACAGATACGCAGTATTTT.

This clone was seen at least ten times. The chain uses TRBV28 and TRBJ2-3; the D gene is possibly TRBD2 (5 bases). Deletions cut 4 bases from V and 4 bases from J, with 15 bases between. Germline V gene sequence: CDR1 MDHEN, CDR2 SYDVKM. CDR3 length equals 15 residues. The CDR3 is CASSSMGDPADTQYF. CDR3 in DNA: TGTGCCAGCAGTTCTATGGGAGATCCAGCAGATACGCAGTATTTT.

The chain combines TRBV2 with TRBJ1-1, with 9 bases that match TRBD1. With V trimmed by 7 bases and J by 7 bases, 13 bases remained unmatched. Germline V CDR1 and CDR2: SNHLY, FYNNEI. The length of the CDR3 is 15 residues. The CDR3 nucleotides read TGTGCCAGCACAAGGGACAGGGCTGGAGGGAGTGAAGCTTTCTTT. This gives the protein CASTRDRAGGSEAFF.

The count of this clone is one. The chain uses TRBV4-1 and TRBJ2-3, with a possible D match to TRBD2 (6 bases). The ends were cut back, 3 bases at V and 4 bases at J, with 14 bases in the middle. CDR3 length: 15 residues. Germline lookup yields CDR1 MGHRA and CDR2 YSYEKL. The CDR3 reads CASSHTPLAADTQYF. The CDR3 coding sequence is TGCGCCAGCAGCCATACCCCCTTAGCGGCAGATACGCAGTATTTT.